The sequence of this TCR beta chain was determined in a study of blood T cells in healthy people across ages (dated by TCRdb to the mid-2010s). In terms of the full investigation: In model experiments, roughly one uniquely barcoded TCR beta cDNA molecule per two T cells was captured by template switching. Using deep sequencing normalized with unique cDNA molecular identifiers, the study measured how TCR beta repertoire diversity changes with age. Four age groups were formed from the donors: young (average approximately 15 years), middle-aged (just under 40), aged (roughly 59) and long-lived (more than 75). To avoid experimental bias, donors of different ages were distributed randomly across sequencing lanes. The study analyzed two additional independent replicas of 1 million unique cDNA reads from the same blood draw for two donors, one aged 18 to 29 and one aged 80 or older. The study at large found these results: Compared with the aged group, the long-lived group had more naive CD4+ T cells, fewer expanded clones and increased TCR diversity, suggesting age selection. Because the CMV infection status of the donors was unknown, age-related changes in expanded clonotypes may potentially have been confounded. A strong correlation was found between observed TCR beta diversity and the percentage of naive T cells measured by flow cytometry. As age increased, observed TCR beta diversity per million T cells dropped in a roughly linear way, and a significant reduction was already evident by age about 36. Bulk unsorted PBMC profiling prevented conclusive comparison of naive and antigen-experienced compartments. Estimates of total diversity from one million sequenced T cells were regarded as lower bounds and underestimates.

Donors were 35 to 40 systemically healthy Caucasian individuals from Russia aged roughly 6 to 95 years. Around 9.8 milliliters of peripheral blood were collected from each donor into EDTA-treated Vacutainer tubes. PBMCs were isolated by Ficoll-Paque density-gradient centrifugation, with at least 6 million obtained per sample. Total RNA, at least 6 micrograms per sample, was extracted from PBMCs with Trizol reagent. The percentages of naive CD45RAhigh/CD27high T cells were determined by flow cytometry on a PBMC aliquot from every donor. As concerns this clonotype: No antigen is known for it. Base qualities are missing; no much larger clone stands one base away.

Library construction relied on 5' RACE. Sequencing was performed on an Illumina HiSeq 2500. A second PCR of roughly 6 to 11 cycles was run with a J-beta primer mix and a sample-barcoded 5' primer. A template-switch 5' adaptor carrying 12 random nucleotides introduced a unique molecular identifier onto each TCR beta cDNA molecule. Each sample yielded at least 3 million CDR3-containing paired-end reads. First-strand cDNA synthesis was performed from all RNA using the Mint cDNA synthesis kit, with priming by a TRBC-specific oligonucleotide. All cDNA was treated with uracil-DNA glycosylase and then went through a first 18-cycle PCR with the universal primers M1SS and BC2_uni_R. As for the authors' bioinformatics: Normalization of each sample was performed by random selection of 1 million high-quality reads, each carrying a distinct molecular identifier. Reads with shared molecular identifiers were discarded instead of being binned into consensus sequences. CDR3 identification, clonotype clustering and error correction used MiTCR with a Q25 quality threshold and the strictest error-elimination algorithm. A nonparametric unseen species model with Euler transformation was used to estimate lower-bound total TCR beta diversity. TCRdb reprocessed the public reads (quality trimming at Q25 with fastp, clone calling with MiXCR) and kept in-frame beta chains. CDR3 protein duplicates are merged, each entry listing the most common genes and DNA. These V and J calls rely on TCRdb rather than the paper's analysis. Within this sample are 800,000 to 950,000 distinct CDR3 sequences, with around 46% of them counted one time only. About an eighth of the sample belongs to the ten largest clones.

The sample was blood. The TCR originated in a man between 25 and 39 years old in good health.

The CDR3 protein is CASSPWRGEAYNEQYF. The base sequence is TGTGCCAGCAGCCCCTGGCGGGGGGAAGCCTACAATGAGCAGTACTTC. The chain employs TRBV3-1 and TRBJ2-1; 8 central nucleotides agree with TRBD2. The J call may be in error: the DNA end matches TRBJ2-7 better. According to the germline V gene (reference sequence), CDR1 reads LGHDT and CDR2 reads YNNKEL. The CDR3 measures 16 amino acids from cysteine to phenylalanine. Only CDR3 DNA is held: 48 bases, read in frame from base 1.